This note documents a single TCR beta chain sequence. Its antigen is unidentified. This entry comes from a study of blood T cells in healthy people across ages. As for the study in general: Per two T cells, template switching captured roughly one barcoded beta molecule.

There are 15 residues in the CDR3. CDR1 and CDR2 (germline): MNHEY, SVGAGI. A second PCR of about 6 to 11 cycles used a sample-barcoded 5' primer and a J-beta primer mix. Carrying 12 random nucleotides, a template-switch adaptor labeled each individual cDNA molecule. TCRdb reanalysed the 5' RACE reads using MiXCR and keeps one entry per CDR3 protein. The sample lists around 970,000 distinct CDR3 sequences, just over 50% seen once, with over 20% in the top ten. Study-level findings and limits: Conclusively comparing naive with antigen-experienced cells was impossible with unsorted PBMCs.

The sequence was collected from a woman aged 55-69 years in good health. The sequencing sample was made of blood. The chain carries TRBV6-5 and TRBJ2-7, with TRBD1 matching 9 bases. The end of the DNA fits TRBJ2-5 better, so the J call may be wrong. The CDR3 nucleotides are TGTGCCAGCAGTTACTCCCAGGGGACAGGGGAGACCCAGTACTTC. This codes for CASSYSQGTGETQYF.